This T cell receptor (beta chain) appears in the sequencing data of a study of radiation and T cells in renal cell carcinoma. Profiling relied on immunoSEQ multiplex PCR, and the TCRdb table lists in-frame clones only, not all of them. The sample has 150,000 to 180,000 clones, about 91% seen once. The time point here: blood 2 weeks post-SBRT. As to treatment: 15 Gy SBRT to primary tumor, nephrectomy 4 weeks later. The source of this sequence is a woman aged 50 to 60 with renal cell carcinoma. Specimen: blood, collected from a patient whose treatment included radiotherapy and nephrectomy.

The DNA of the CDR3 is TGTGCCAGCAGCTTGGAGTCGGCCAGCTCCTACGAGCAGTACTTC. Protein sequence: CASSLESASSYEQYF. The chain has TRBV5-4 and TRBJ2-7; no clear D gene. Germline-derived CDR1 and CDR2 are SGHNT and YYREEE (reference sequence). V was shortened by 0 bases and J by 0 bases, with 10 bases between the two germline ends. The CDR3 is 15 residues long.